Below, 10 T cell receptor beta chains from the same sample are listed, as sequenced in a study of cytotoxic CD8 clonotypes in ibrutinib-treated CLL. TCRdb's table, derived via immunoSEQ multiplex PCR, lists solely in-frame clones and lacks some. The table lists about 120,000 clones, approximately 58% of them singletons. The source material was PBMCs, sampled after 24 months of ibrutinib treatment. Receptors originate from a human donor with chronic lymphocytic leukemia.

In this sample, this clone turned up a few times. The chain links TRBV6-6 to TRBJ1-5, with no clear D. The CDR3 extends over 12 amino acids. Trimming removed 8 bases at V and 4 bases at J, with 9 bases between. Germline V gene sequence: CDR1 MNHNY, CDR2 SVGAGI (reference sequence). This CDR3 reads CASADWNQPQHF. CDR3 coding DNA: TGTGCCAGCGCTGATTGGAATCAGCCCCAGCATTTT.

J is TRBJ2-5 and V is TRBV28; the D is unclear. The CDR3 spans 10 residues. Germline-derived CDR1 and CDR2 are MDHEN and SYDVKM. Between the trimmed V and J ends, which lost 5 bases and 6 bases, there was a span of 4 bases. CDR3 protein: CASSGQTQYF. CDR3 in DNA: TGTGCCAGCAGTGGACAGACCCAGTACTTC. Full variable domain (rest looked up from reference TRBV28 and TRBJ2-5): DVKVTQSSRYLVKRTGEKVFLECVQDMDHENMFWYRQDPGLGLRLIYFSYDVKMKEKGDIPEGYSVSREKKERFSLILESASTNQTSMYLCASSGQTQYFGPGTRLLVL.

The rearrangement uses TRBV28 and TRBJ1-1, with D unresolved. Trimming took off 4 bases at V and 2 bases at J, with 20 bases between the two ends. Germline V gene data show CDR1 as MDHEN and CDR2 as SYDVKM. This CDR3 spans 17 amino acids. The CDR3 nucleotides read TGTGCCAGCAGTTCCCCGGGTCGGAGGATGTTTAACACTGAAGCTTTCTTT. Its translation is CASSSPGRRMFNTEAFF.

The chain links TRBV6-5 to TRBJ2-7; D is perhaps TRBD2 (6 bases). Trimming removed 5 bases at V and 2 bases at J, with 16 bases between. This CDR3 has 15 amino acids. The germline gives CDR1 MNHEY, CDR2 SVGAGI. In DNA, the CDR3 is TGTGCCAGCAGTCGGGACTCTGTCGACCCCTACGAGCAGTACTTC. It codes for CASSRDSVDPYEQYF.

The DNA of the CDR3 is TGTGCCAGTACGCCCGGGGGAGGGTTGGAGACCCAGTACTTC. The encoded protein is CASTPGGGLETQYF. The genes are TRBV19 and TRBJ2-5; 7 bases match TRBD2. CDR1 is LNHDA, CDR2 SQIVND, per germline (reference sequence). The trim removed 7 bases at V and 5 bases at J, leaving 10 bases unmatched. The CDR3 covers 14 residues.

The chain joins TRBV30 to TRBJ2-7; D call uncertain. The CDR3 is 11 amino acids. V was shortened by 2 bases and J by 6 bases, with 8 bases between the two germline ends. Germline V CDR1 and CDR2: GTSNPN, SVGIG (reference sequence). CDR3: CAWSRAFEQYF. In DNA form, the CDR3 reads TGTGCCTGGAGTAGGGCATTCGAGCAGTACTTC.

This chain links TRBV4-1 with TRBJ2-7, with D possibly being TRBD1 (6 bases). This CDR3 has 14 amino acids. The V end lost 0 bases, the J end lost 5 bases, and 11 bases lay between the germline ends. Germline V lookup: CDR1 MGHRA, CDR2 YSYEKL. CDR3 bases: TGCGCCAGCAGCCAAGATCTTGGGGGCAACGAGCAGTACTTC. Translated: CASSQDLGGNEQYF.

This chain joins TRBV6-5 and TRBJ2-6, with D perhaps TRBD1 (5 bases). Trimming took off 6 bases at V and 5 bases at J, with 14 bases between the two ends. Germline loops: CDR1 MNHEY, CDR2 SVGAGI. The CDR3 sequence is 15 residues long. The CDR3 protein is CASRSLWGRANVLTF. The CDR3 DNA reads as TGTGCCAGCAGATCGCTGTGGGGCCGGGCCAACGTCCTGACTTTC.

The CDR3 DNA reads TGTGCCAGCACCCGGACAGTCTCACCCCAGTGGAATTCACCCCTCCACTTT. Translation: CASTRTVSPQWNSPLHF. The chain is built from TRBV25-1 and TRBJ1-6; D is perhaps TRBD1 (6 bases). The CDR3 is 17 amino acids. The V end lost 7 bases, the J end lost 7 bases, and 23 bases lay between the germline ends. Germline V CDR1 and CDR2: MGHDK, SYGVNS.

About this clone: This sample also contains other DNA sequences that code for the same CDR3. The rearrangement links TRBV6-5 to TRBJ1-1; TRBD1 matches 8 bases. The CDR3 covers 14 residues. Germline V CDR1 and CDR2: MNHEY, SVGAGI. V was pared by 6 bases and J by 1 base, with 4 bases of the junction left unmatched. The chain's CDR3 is CASRGGQGNTEAFF. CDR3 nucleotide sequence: TGTGCCAGCAGGGGAGGACAGGGGAACACTGAAGCTTTCTTT.